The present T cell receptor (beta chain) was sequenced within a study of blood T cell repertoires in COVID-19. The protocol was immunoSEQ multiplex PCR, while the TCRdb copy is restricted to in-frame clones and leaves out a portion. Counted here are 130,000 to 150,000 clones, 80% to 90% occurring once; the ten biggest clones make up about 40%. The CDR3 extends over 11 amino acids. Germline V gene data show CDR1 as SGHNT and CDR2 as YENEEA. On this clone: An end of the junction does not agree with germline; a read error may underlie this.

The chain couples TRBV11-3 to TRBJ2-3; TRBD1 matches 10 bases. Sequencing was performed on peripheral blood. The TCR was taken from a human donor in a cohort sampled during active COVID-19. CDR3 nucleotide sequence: TGTGCCAGCAGCTTAAGGGGACAGGGGCATTTT. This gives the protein CASSLRGQGHF.